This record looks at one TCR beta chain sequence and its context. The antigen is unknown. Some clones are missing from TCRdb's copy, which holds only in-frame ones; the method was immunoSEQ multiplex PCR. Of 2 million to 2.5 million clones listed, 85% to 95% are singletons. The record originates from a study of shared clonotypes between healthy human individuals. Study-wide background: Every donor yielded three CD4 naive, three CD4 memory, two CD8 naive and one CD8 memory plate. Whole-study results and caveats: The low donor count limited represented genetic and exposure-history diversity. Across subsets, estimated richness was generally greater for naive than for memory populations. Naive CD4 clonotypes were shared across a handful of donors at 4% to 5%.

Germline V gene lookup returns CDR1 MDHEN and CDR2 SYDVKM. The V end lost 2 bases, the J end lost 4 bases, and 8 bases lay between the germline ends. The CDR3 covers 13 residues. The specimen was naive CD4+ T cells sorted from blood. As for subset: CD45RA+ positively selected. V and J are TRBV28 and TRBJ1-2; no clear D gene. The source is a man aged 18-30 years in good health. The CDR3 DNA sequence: TGTGCCAGCAGTTTAATGGGAGGCTATGGCTACACCTTC. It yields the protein CASSLMGGYGYTF.